This T cell receptor (beta chain) was documented in a study of CD4 and CD8 cells across lung adenocarcinoma regions. MiXCR, applied by TCRdb to the PCR reads, yields one record per CDR3 protein. The data show 5,500 to 7,500 distinct CDR3 sequences, around 50% seen once. This clonotype has a single count. Donors had localized lung adenocarcinoma, a non-small cell lung cancer. This CDR3 is built from 16 residues. Germline loops: CDR1 MGHRA, CDR2 YSYEKL. Trimming removed 4 bases from V and 0 bases from J, with 15 bases in between. Sequenced: CD8+ T cells from the center of a lung tumor. The chain carries TRBV4-1 and TRBJ1-2, with D perhaps TRBD1 (5 bases). The TCR sequence derives from a male donor with lung adenocarcinoma. The CD4 and CD8 labels of this study may be unreliable. For the CDR3, the DNA is TGCGCCAGCAGCCTTAACGGGGGGTTAGCTAACTATGGCTACACCTTC. It codes for CASSLNGGLANYGYTF.